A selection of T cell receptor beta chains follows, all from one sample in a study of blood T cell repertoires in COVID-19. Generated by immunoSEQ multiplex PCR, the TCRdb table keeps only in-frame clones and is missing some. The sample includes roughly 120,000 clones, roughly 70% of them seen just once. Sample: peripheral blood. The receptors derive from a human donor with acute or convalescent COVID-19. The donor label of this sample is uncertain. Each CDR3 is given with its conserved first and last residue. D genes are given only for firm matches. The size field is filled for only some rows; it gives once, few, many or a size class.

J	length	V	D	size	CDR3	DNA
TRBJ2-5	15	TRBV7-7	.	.	CASSLAPRTQETQYF	TGTGCTAGCAGCTTGGCCCCTAGGACTCAAGAGACCCAGTACTTC
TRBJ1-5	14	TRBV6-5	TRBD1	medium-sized	CASSRTGQDQPQHF	TGTGCCAGCAGCCGGACAGGGCAGGATCAGCCCCAGCATTTT
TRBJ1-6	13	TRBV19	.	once	CASSTLDNSPLHF	TGTGCCAGTAGTACCCTTGATAATTCACCCCTCCACTTT
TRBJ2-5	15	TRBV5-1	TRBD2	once	CASSPSGGQDETQYF	TGCGCCAGCAGCCCTAGCGGGGGGCAGGATGAGACCCAGTACTTC
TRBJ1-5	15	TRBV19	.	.	CASSIDHTANQPQHF	TGTGCCAGTAGTATAGATCATACAGCTAATCAGCCCCAGCATTTT
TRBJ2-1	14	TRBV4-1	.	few	CASSQGGSYNEQFF	TGCGCCAGCAGCCAAGGAGGAAGCTACAATGAGCAGTTCTTC
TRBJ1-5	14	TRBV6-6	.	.	CASRAGGWGQPQHF	TGTGCCAGCCGAGCGGGGGGATGGGGACAGCCCCAGCATTTT
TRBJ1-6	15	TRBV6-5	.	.	CASLFKPDSRSPLHF	TGTGCCAGCCTCTTTAAACCGGACAGTCGGTCACCCCTCCACTTT
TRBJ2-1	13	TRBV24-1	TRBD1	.	CATKGQGGNEQFF	TGTGCCACCAAGGGACAGGGAGGCAATGAGCAGTTCTTC
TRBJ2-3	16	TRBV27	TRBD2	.	CASSYPSGGATDTQYF	TGTGCCAGCAGTTACCCTAGCGGGGGGGCGACAGATACGCAGTATTTT
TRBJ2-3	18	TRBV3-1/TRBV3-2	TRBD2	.	CASSLPGSGGASGDTQYF	TGTGCCAGCAGCCTCCCTGGGAGCGGGGGGGCATCGGGAGATACGCAGTATTTT
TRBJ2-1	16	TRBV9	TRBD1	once	CASSVTPGTGIGEQFF	TGTGCCAGCAGCGTAACCCCCGGGACAGGAATCGGCGAGCAGTTCTTC